This TCR beta chain was recorded in a study of blood T cell repertoires in COVID-19. On the study more broadly: The origin of the acute and convalescent COVID-19 samples was the United States, Italy and Spain.

CDR3 length: 13 residues. The V end was cut by 2 bases, the J end by 2 bases, with 6 bases between. In the authors' methods: Estimation of nucleated cell counts relied on the amplification of reference gene primers. The data were produced by immunoSEQ multiplex PCR, yet TCRdb's version contains in-frame clones alone and is incomplete. V and J calls and clone size are copied from that table; D and trimming were computed from the DNA. The sample consists of about 160,000 clones, 85% to 90% of them appearing once. This chain connects TRBV12-3 or TRBV12-4 to TRBJ1-2; D not certain. The receptor comes from a man younger than 35 with COVID-19, enrolled during active disease. The specimen sequenced was peripheral blood. The CDR3 sequence: CASSLRENYGYTF. The CDR3 nucleotides are TGTGCCAGCAGTTTAAGAGAAAACTATGGCTACACCTTC.